This T cell receptor (beta chain) was obtained from a study of blood T cell repertoires in COVID-19 (dated by TCRdb to the early 2020s). As for the study more broadly: The collaborator samples originated in the United States, Italy and Spain and spanned the acute and convalescent phases of COVID-19. The prospective study material was composed of cDNA or gDNA derived from T cells, B-cell-depleted T cells, or PBMCs. The dataset comprised deeply sampled blood TCRbeta repertoires from subjects exposed to, actively infected with, or recovered from COVID-19. A freely available public database, intended as a resource for researchers studying the immune response to SARS-CoV-2, is where the repertoires were released. Samples came from the ongoing ImmuneRACE study (first 160 participants) plus 1,254 subjects from 6 global collaborators. Sample metadata almost always included a de-identified subject ID, COVID-19 status, age in years and sex. Where available, HLA class I and class II types were taken from metadata supplied by the sample provider and were not determined by assay-based typing. Study-wide findings and limitations: How much clinical and demographic metadata was included differed by source and by participant, and the metadata was provided uncurated.

TCRbeta CDR3 regions were amplified from genomic DNA using the immunoSEQ Assay, a bias-controlled multiplex PCR. In the original analysis: Nucleated cell counts per sample were estimated from amplification of reference gene primers within the assay. To quantify the absolute abundance of each unique TCRbeta CDR3 rearrangement, sequence reads were collapsed and filtered. Productive Simpson clonality was computed per sample as the square root of Simpson's diversity index over productive rearrangements. TCRdb stores this immuneACCESS table with in-frame sequences only. Part of the clones is absent; in the studies checked, under half of the shortfall reflects unresolved V genes, and no reason is known for the rest. V, J and clone size are taken as reported in that table, and D and trimming were inferred from the DNA itself. The sample records around 270,000 clones, roughly 86% of which are singletons. Approximately 9.8% of the sample is in the top ten clones.

Worth noting for this clone: What this receptor recognizes is not known. No base quality values were provided; no much bigger clone lies one nucleotide off.

V is shortened by 0 bases, J by 7 bases, and the region joining them spans 12 bases. From the germline V gene, CDR1 is SQVTM and CDR2 is ANQGSEA. Reading from cysteine to phenylalanine, the CDR3 counts 13 amino acids. The sequence is cut down to CDR3 DNA, 39 bases in frame from base 1. Another Seattle source contributed samples from volunteer blood donors who had recovered from COVID-19. Each collaborating institution followed its own protocols to collect whole blood in K2EDTA tubes. For TCRbeta analysis, collaborators shipped samples as frozen whole blood, isolated PBMCs, or DNA extracted from either of those sample types.

The sequence joins TRBV29-1 to TRBJ2-5, and TRBD1 may be the D gene, going by 5 matching bases. Specimen: peripheral blood. This receptor was identified in a man aged 40-50 years who had recovered from COVID-19. At the DNA level, the sequence is TGCAGCGTTGAAGAGGCAGGGTCAGTGACCCAGTACTTC. Its protein is CSVEEAGSVTQYF.